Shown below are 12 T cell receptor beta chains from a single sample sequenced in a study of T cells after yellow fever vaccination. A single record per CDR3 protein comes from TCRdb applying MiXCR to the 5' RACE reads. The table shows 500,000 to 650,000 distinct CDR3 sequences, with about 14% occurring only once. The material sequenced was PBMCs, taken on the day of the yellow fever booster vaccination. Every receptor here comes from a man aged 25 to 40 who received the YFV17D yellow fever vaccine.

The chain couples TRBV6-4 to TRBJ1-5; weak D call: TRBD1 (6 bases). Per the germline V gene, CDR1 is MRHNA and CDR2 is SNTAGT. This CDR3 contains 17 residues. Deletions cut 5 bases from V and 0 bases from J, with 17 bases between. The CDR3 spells CASSYTGIQISNQPQHF. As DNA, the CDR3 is TGTGCCAGCAGTTATACAGGGATTCAAATTAGCAATCAGCCCCAGCATTTT.

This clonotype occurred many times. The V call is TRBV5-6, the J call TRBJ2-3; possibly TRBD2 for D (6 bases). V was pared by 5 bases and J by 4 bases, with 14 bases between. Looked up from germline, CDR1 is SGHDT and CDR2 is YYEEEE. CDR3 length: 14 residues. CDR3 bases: TGTGCCAGCAGTCTTAGGGCGGGGTCAGATACGCAGTATTTT. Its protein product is CASSLRAGSDTQYF.

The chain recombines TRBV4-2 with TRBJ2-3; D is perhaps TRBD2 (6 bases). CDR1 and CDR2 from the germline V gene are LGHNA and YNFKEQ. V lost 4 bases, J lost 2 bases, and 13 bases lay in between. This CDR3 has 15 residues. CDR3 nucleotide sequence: TGTGCCAGCAGCCGGACGGGGACTTACACAGATACGCAGTATTTT. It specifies CASSRTGTYTDTQYF.

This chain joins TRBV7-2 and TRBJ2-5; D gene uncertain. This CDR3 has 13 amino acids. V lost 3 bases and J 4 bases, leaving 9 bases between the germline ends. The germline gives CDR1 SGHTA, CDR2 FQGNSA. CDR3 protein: CASSFPNLETQYF. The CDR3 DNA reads TGTGCCAGCAGCTTTCCAAATCTAGAGACCCAGTACTTC.

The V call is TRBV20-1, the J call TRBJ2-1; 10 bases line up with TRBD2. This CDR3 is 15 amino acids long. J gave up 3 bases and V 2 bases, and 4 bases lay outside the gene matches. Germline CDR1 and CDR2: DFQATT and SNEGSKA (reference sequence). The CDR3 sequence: CSARNLAGDYNEQFF. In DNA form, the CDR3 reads TGCAGTGCTAGAAACCTAGCGGGAGACTACAATGAGCAGTTCTTC.

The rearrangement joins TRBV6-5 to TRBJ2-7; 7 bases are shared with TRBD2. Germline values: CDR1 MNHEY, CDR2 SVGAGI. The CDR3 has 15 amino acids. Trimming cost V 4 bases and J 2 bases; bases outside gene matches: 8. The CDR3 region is CASSSLQAGPYEQYF. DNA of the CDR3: TGTGCCAGCAGTTCCCTCCAAGCGGGACCCTACGAGCAGTACTTC.

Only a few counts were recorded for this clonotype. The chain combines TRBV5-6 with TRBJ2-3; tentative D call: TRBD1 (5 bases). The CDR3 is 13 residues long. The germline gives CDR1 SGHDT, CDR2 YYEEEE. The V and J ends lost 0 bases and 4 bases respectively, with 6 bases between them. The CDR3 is CASSLGQSDTQYF. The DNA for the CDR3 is TGTGCCAGCAGCTTGGGACAGTCAGATACGCAGTATTTT.

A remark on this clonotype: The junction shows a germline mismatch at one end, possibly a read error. The chain's CDR3 is CASRGPERILDTF. CDR3 nucleotides: TGTGCCAGCAGAGGCCCTGAGCGAATCCTTGACACATTC. The chain joins TRBV6-2 or TRBV6-3 to TRBJ2-7; no reliable D call. The germline V gene has CDR1 MNHEY and CDR2 SVGEGT. The CDR3 covers 13 residues.

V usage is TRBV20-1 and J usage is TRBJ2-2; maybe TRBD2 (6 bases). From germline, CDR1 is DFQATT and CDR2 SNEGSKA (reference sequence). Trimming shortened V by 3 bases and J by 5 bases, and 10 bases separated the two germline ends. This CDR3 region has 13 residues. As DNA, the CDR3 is TGCAGTGCTAGGGGGGGTTATACCGGGGAGCTGTTTTTT. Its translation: CSARGGYTGELFF.

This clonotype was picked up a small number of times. As DNA, the CDR3 is TGTGCCAGCAGTTCGACAGGGGTGGGCGAAGCTTTCTTT. This sequence encodes CASSSTGVGEAFF. The chain has TRBV12-3 or TRBV12-4 and TRBJ1-1, with 8 nucleotides matching TRBD1. Trimming at V came to 4 bases and at J to 8 bases, leaving 6 bases not matched to a gene. The CDR3 runs to 13 residues.

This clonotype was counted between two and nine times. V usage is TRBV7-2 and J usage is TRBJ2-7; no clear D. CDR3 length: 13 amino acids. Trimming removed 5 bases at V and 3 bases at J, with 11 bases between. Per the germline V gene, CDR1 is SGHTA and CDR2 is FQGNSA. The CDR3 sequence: CASSPRSRYEQYF. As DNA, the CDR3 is TGTGCCAGCAGCCCTAGGAGCCGCTACGAGCAGTACTTC.

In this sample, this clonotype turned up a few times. The CDR3 DNA sequence: TGCAGTGCTAGAGATCTCACTAGCGGTAACTACGAGCAGTACTTC. It yields the protein CSARDLTSGNYEQYF. The chain joins TRBV20-1 to TRBJ2-7; 8 nucleotides match TRBD2. Germline V gene lookup returns CDR1 DFQATT and CDR2 SNEGSKA (reference sequence). Germline trimming cut 0 bases from V and 3 bases from J; bases unmatched to any gene: 7. The CDR3 covers 15 residues.